This TCR beta chain was retrieved from a study of blood T cell repertoires in COVID-19. The overall study: Sample material is recorded as cDNA or gDNA derived from T cells, B-cell-depleted T cells, or PBMCs.

Germline V CDR1 and CDR2: LGHDT, YNNKEL (reference sequence). The V end lost 0 bases, the J end lost 0 bases, and 3 bases lay between the germline ends. The CDR3 extends over 13 amino acids. The repertoire was sequenced with immunoSEQ multiplex PCR; TCRdb's copy has only in-frame clones and lacks some. The table has about 130,000 clones, about 86% seen once. The sequenced sample consisted of PBMCs or T cells enriched from blood (not recorded which). The chain recombines TRBV3-1 (or the pseudogene TRBV3-2) with TRBJ2-7; no definite D call. The receptor's source is a woman aged 50 to 60 who had recovered from COVID-19. CDR3: CASSQDLSYEQYF. In DNA form, the CDR3 reads TGTGCCAGCAGCCAAGATCTCTCCTACGAGCAGTACTTC.